This T cell receptor (beta chain) was sequenced in a study of shared clonotypes between healthy human individuals. Study information: Researchers drew samples from a couple of women and three men aged 18 to 49. Study findings and constraints: It was anticipated that sequencing depth would influence how many clonotypes donors shared.

Memory CD4+ cells were the fraction left after CD45RA+ naive selection. Concerning this clone: Its antigen remains unknown.

This table comes from immunoSEQ multiplex PCR, and its TCRdb copy is limited to in-frame clones, with some not included. The sample yields 950,000 to 1,100,000 clones, about 75% seen once. Sequences were obtained from memory CD4+ T cells sorted from blood. Documented subset: CD45RA-negative fraction. The sequence was collected from a man aged 18-30 years in good health.

In DNA form, the CDR3 reads TGTGCCAGCTCACCGCAGGTAGTCTCTGGGGCCAACGTCCTGACTTTC. This codes for CASSPQVVSGANVLTF. The chain joins TRBV18 to TRBJ2-6; no definite D call. V gave up 3 bases and J gave up 0 bases, with 9 bases separating them. The CDR3 sequence is 16 residues long. The germline CDR1 and CDR2 sequences are KGHSH and LQKENI.